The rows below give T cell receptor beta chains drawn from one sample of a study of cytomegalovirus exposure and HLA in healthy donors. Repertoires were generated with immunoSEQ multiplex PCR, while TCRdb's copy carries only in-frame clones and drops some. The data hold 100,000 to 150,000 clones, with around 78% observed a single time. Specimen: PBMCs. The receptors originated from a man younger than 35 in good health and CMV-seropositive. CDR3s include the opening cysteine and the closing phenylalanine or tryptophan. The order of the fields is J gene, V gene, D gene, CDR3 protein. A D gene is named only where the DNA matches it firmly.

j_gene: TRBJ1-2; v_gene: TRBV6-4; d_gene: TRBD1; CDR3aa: CASSITGRTGGDNYGYTF
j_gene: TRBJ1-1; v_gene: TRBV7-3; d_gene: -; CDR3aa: CASSLYGLTEAFF
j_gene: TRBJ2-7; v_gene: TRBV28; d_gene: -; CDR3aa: CASTQEGPIAEQYF
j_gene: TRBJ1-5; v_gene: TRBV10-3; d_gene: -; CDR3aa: CAISESGSVQPQHF
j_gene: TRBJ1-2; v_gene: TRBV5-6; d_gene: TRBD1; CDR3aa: CASSLWDRLTRNGYTF
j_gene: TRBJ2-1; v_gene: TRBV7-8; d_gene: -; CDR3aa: CASSPLVDDNEQFF
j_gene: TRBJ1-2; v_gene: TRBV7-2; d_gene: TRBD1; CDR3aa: CASSLGQGAGYGYTF
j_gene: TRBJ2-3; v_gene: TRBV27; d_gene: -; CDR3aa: CASSLSSPSATIFWGDTQYF
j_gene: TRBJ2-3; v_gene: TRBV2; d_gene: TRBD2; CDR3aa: CASRAGGTDTQYF
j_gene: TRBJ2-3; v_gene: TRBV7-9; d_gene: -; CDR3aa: CASSLGTSTDTQYF
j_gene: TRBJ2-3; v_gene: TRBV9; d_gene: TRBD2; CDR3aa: CASSAGVPGLAGADTQYF
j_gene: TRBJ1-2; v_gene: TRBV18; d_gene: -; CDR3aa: CASSPPGLAQGLDGYTF
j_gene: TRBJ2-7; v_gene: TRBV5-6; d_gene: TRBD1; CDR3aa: CASSLSGTGRSYEQYF
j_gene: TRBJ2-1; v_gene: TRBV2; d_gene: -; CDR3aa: CASSERLGRRYNEQFF
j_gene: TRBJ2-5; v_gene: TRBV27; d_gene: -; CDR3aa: CASSQRAYQETQYF
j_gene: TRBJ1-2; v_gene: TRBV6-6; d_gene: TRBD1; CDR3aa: CASRLTGDYGYTF
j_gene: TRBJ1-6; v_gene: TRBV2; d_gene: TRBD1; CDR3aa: CASSERTGGNSPLHF
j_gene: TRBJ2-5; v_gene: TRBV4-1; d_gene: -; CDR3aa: CASSQGGETQYF
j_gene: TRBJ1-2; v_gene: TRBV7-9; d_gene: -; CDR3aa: CASSLELGPTYTF
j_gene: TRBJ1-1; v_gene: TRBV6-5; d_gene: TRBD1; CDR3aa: CASRWDRGKNTEAFF
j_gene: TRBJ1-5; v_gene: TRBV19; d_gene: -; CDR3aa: CASSMGGKGNQPQHF
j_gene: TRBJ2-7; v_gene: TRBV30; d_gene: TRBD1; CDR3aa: CAWGQAPYEQYF
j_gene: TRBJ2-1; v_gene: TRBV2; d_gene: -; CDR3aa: CAVHRVNEQFF
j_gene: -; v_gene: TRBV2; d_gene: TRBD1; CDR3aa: CASSAGTGLLHEQYF
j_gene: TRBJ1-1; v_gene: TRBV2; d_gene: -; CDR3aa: CARGRGGTEAFF
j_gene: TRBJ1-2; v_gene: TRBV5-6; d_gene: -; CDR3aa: CASSLGPSAGMGGYTF
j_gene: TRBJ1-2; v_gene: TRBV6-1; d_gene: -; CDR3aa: CASSERGSDYGYTF
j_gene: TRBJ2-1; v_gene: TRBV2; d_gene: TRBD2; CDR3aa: CASSAKVAGGKKNEQFF
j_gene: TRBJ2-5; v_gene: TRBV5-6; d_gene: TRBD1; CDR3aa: CASSLAEGGWAAETQYF
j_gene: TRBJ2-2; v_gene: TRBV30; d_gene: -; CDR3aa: CAWSVLAGTGELFF
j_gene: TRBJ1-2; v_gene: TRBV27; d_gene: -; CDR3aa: CASTPLGGSGYTF
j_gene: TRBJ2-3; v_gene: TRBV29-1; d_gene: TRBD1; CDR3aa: CSVGGQGGTDTQYF
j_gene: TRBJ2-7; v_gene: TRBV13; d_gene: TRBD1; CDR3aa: CASSFGTGRGNEQYF
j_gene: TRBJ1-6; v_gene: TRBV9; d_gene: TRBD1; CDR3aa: CASSVERDRGQSPLHF
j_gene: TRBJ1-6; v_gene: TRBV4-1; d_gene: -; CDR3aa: CASSQDRQGNSPLHF
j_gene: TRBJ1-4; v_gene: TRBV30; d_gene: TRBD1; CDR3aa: CAWSVGQGDEKLFF
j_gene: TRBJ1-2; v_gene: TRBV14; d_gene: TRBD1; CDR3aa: CASSQVMQGDAGDGYTF
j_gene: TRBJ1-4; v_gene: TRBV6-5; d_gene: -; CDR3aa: CASSYMGHMNEKLFF
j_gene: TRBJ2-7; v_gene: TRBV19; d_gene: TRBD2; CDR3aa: CASSQGSGGTYEQYF
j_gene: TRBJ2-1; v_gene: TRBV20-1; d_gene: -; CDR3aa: CSASVPEQFF
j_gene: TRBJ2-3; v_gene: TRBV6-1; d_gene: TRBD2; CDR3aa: CASTSGGATDTQYF
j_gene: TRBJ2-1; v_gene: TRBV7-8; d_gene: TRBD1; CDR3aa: CASSTRPQGAGHNEQFF
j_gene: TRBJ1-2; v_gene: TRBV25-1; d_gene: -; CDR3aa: CASSEFDTGYGYTF
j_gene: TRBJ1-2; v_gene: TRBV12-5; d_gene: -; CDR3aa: CASGLVLTVDYGYTF
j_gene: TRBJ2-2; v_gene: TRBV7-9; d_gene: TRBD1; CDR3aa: CASSGDRGINTGELFF